A single sample is the source of the 21 T cell receptor beta chains below, sequenced in a study of shared clonotypes between healthy human individuals. Profiling relied on immunoSEQ multiplex PCR, and the TCRdb table lists in-frame clones only, not all of them. The table records roughly 500,000 clones, roughly 83% of them present only once. Sequencing was done on a sample of PBMCs. These receptors came from a woman in her thirties or forties in good health. Some clones in this sample may be carry-over from other donors' samples.

As regards this clone: One end of the junction fails to match germline, which may point to a read error. The chain links TRBV7-7 to TRBJ1-1; D ambiguous. The CDR3 is 14 residues long. Germline CDR1 SSHAT, CDR2 FNYEAQ (reference sequence). In DNA, the CDR3 is TGTGCTAGCAGCTTAGTGGAGCAAAACACTGAAGCTTTCTTT. Residues: CASSLVEQNTEAFF.

The genes are TRBV21-1 and TRBJ2-1; the listed D gene, TRBD1, was not tested against the DNA. TRBV21-1 is a listed pseudogene. CDR3 length: 13 residues. CDR3 in amino acids: CARSGQAYNEQFF. CDR3 DNA: TGTGCCCGTTCGGGACAGGCATACAATGAGCAGTTCTTC.

The chain links TRBV5-1 to TRBJ2-5, with D perhaps matching TRBD1 or TRBD2 (6 bases each). Germline V gene sequence: CDR1 SGHRS, CDR2 YFSETQ. The CDR3 has 15 amino acids. Trimming cost V 4 bases and J 5 bases, with 18 bases left between them. In DNA, the CDR3 is TGCGCCAGCAGCGCGACCATGGGGGGCTGGGAGACCCAGTACTTC. It specifies CASSATMGGWETQYF.

The rearrangement joins TRBV5-1 to TRBJ2-6; D gene ambiguous. V lost 0 bases and J lost 2, with 3 bases in between. CDR1 is SGHRS, CDR2 YFSETQ, per germline. The CDR3 is 14 residues long. The CDR3 DNA reads TGCGCCAGCAGCTTGGACCCTGGGGCCAACGTCCTGACTTTC. Translation gives CASSLDPGANVLTF.

The chain employs TRBV5-1 and TRBJ2-6, with 7 bases aligning to TRBD1. Looked up from germline, CDR1 is SGHRS and CDR2 is YFSETQ. With V trimmed by 4 bases and J by 0 bases, 13 bases remained unmatched. This CDR3 contains 19 residues. CDR3 in amino acids: CASSGPGQLVSSGANVLTF. CDR3 nucleotide sequence: TGCGCCAGCAGCGGCCCGGGACAGCTTGTCTCCTCTGGGGCCAACGTCCTGACTTTC.

The chain has TRBV2 and TRBJ2-3; 11 positions agree with TRBD2. This CDR3 region has 14 residues. The germline gives CDR1 SNHLY, CDR2 FYNNEI. Trimming at V came to 7 bases and at J to 7 bases, leaving 7 bases not matched to a gene. The CDR3 nucleotides are TGTGCCAGCATGCCGGGACTAGCGGTATATACGCAGTATTTT. Encoded protein: CASMPGLAVYTQYF.

This clone was seen only once. The chain links TRBV7-9 to TRBJ2-2, with D possibly being TRBD1 (5 bases). Germline CDR1 reads SEHNR; CDR2 reads FQNEAQ (reference sequence). This CDR3 is 11 amino acids long. V lost 6 bases and J lost 7, with 6 bases in between. The CDR3 loop is CASRGVGELFF. The DNA of the CDR3 is TGTGCCAGCAGAGGGGTCGGGGAGCTGTTTTTT.

The genes are TRBV19 and TRBJ1-4, with 7 nucleotides matching TRBD1. The CDR3 contains 15 residues. Germline values: CDR1 LNHDA, CDR2 SQIVND (reference sequence). The V gene end was trimmed by 6 bases and the J gene end by 8 bases; junction bases not matched to a gene: 12. CDR3 region: CASRTTGVGEEKLFF. The CDR3 DNA follows: TGTGCCAGTAGGACAACAGGGGTTGGAGAAGAAAAACTGTTTTTT.

The chain employs TRBV5-1 and TRBJ2-2; 11 bases align to TRBD1. The germline V gene encodes CDR1 SGHRS and CDR2 YFSETQ. With 1 base clipped from V and 7 bases from J, the junction kept 6 bases outside the gene matches. The CDR3 contains 16 residues. CDR3 in DNA: TGCGCCAGCAGCTTGTCTGGACAGGGGGCCGGCGGGGAGCTGTTTTTT. Amino acid sequence: CASSLSGQGAGGELFF.

The rearrangement joins TRBV6-5 to TRBJ1-4; 7 bases align to TRBD1. CDR3 length: 15 amino acids. The germline gives CDR1 MNHEY, CDR2 SVGAGI. With V trimmed by 2 bases and J by 7 bases, 7 bases remained unmatched. CDR3: CASSYGQVRGEKLFF. The CDR3 nucleotides are TGTGCCAGCAGTTACGGACAGGTCAGAGGTGAAAAACTGTTTTTT.

The sample holds many counts of this clone. The sample has other DNA sequences that encode this CDR3 too. The chain has TRBV5-4 and TRBJ2-1, with 8 positions matching TRBD2. In germline, CDR1 is SGHNT, CDR2 YYREEE (reference sequence). Germline trimming cut 2 bases from V and 5 bases from J; bases unmatched to any gene: 6. The CDR3 extends over 15 amino acids. DNA for the CDR3: TGTGCCAGCAGCTTCGGACTAGCCTCAAACAATGAGCAGTTCTTC. Protein sequence: CASSFGLASNNEQFF. Supplemented by reference TRBV5-4 and TRBJ2-1, the full variable domain reads ETGVTQSPTHLIKTRGQQVTLRCSSQSGHNTVSWYQQALGQGPQFIFQYYREEENGRGNFPPRFSGLQFPNYSSELNVNALELDDSALYLCASSFGLASNNEQFFGPGTRLTVL.

The gene calls are TRBV18 and TRBJ1-1, with 10 bases that match TRBD1. The J segment lost 11 bases and the V segment lost 6 bases, leaving 9 bases of the junction unmatched. The CDR3 loop spans 13 amino acids. Germline-derived CDR1 and CDR2 are KGHSH and LQKENI. CDR3 in DNA: TGTGCCAGCTCTCCGACAGGGGGCGCGGGGGCTTTCTTT. Its protein product is CASSPTGGAGAFF.

The rearrangement uses TRBV30 and TRBJ2-2; the match to TRBD1 covers 8 bases. V gave up 2 bases and J gave up 4 bases; unmatched junction bases: 6. Germline CDR1 is GTSNPN and CDR2 is SVGIG (reference sequence). CDR3 length: 15 amino acids. The CDR3 region has the DNA TGTGCCTGGAGTAGGACAGGGATGGTCACCGGGGAGCTGTTTTTT. Translating gives CAWSRTGMVTGELFF. The full variable domain, its missing parts supplied by reference TRBV30 and TRBJ2-2, is SQTIHQWPATLVQPVGSPLSLECTVEGTSNPNLYWYRQAAGRGLQLLFYSVGIGQISSEVPQNLSASRPQDRQFILSSKKLLLSDSGFYLCAWSRTGMVTGELFFGEGSRLTVL.

The J gene is TRBJ1-5, the V gene TRBV6-6; D might be TRBD1 (6 bases). Trimming removed 7 bases at V and 6 bases at J, with 16 bases between. The CDR3 is 14 residues long. Looked up from germline, CDR1 is MNHNY and CDR2 is SVGAGI (reference sequence). The CDR3 loop reads CASNPGTTGQPQHF. DNA of the CDR3: TGTGCCAGCAATCCGGGGACAACTGGTCAGCCCCAGCATTTT.

This clone was seen ten or more times. The chain links TRBV5-6 to TRBJ2-1; TRBD2 matches 11 bases. CDR1 and CDR2 from the germline V gene are SGHDT and YYEEEE. CDR3 length: 14 amino acids. With V trimmed by 2 bases and J by 6 bases, 1 base remained unmatched. The CDR3 DNA reads TGTGCCAGCAGCTTACTAGCGGGAGTCAATGAGCAGTTCTTC. Encoded protein: CASSLLAGVNEQFF.

The J gene is TRBJ2-7, the V gene TRBV30; TRBD1 matches at 7 bases. The V segment lost 3 bases and the J segment 5 bases; nucleotides outside the gene matches: 16. The CDR3 contains 16 residues. Germline V gene data show CDR1 as GTSNPN and CDR2 as SVGIG (reference sequence). The CDR3 here is CAWRTPGTGARNEQYF. The DNA of the CDR3 is TGTGCCTGGAGGACCCCCGGAACAGGGGCCCGGAACGAGCAGTACTTC.

The V gene is TRBV7-2, the J gene TRBJ2-7; a weak D match, TRBD2 (6 bases). CDR3 length: 14 amino acids. V was cut by 1 base and J by 6 bases, with 13 bases left in between. Germline V gene sequence: CDR1 SGHTA, CDR2 FQGNSA. CDR3 sequence: CASSLVGQGGEQYF. The CDR3 coding sequence is TGTGCCAGCAGCTTAGTGGGTCAGGGAGGCGAGCAGTACTTC.

This rearrangement joins TRBV27 to TRBJ2-1; 7 bases agree with TRBD2. The CDR3 is 17 amino acids. From germline, CDR1 is MNHEY and CDR2 SMNVEV (reference sequence). V trimming: 4 bases; J trimming: 10 bases; junction bases outside the gene matches: 19. The DNA for the CDR3 is TGTGCCAGCAGTTCGTTGCGGGAGAGACCCTCCTATGGGGAGCAGTTCTTC. It is translated as CASSSLRERPSYGEQFF.

The CDR3 is CASSQAPRGRENEQFF. The CDR3 DNA reads as TGCGCCAGCAGCCAAGCCCCAAGGGGCAGGGAGAATGAGCAGTTCTTC. The rearrangement links TRBV4-1 to TRBJ2-1; D is perhaps TRBD1 or TRBD2 (5 bases each). Germline V gives CDR1 MGHRA, CDR2 YSYEKL. This CDR3 is 16 amino acids long. The V end was cut by 1 base, the J end by 7 bases, with 17 bases between.

The chain employs TRBV7-2 and TRBJ2-1; D is ambiguous. The CDR3 spans 19 residues. The V gene's germline CDR1 is SGHTA and CDR2 FQGNSA. With 1 base removed from V and 5 bases from J, the gap between germline ends came to 24 bases. CDR3 in amino acids: CASSLVPPGPQTSDNEQFF. The CDR3 DNA reads as TGTGCCAGCAGCTTAGTGCCGCCCGGGCCACAAACAAGCGACAATGAGCAGTTCTTC.

V is TRBV7-9 and J is TRBJ2-2; 7 bases agree with TRBD1. Trimming at V came to 5 bases and at J to 0 bases, leaving 6 bases not matched to a gene. The germline V gene encodes CDR1 SEHNR and CDR2 FQNEAQ (reference sequence). The CDR3 loop spans 16 amino acids. CDR3 nucleotide sequence: TGTGCCAGCAGCCCTTCCGGGACAGCGAACACCGGGGAGCTGTTTTTT. Its protein is CASSPSGTANTGELFF. Supplemented by reference TRBV7-9 and TRBJ2-2, the full variable domain reads DTGVSQNPRHKITKRGQNVTFRCDPISEHNRLYWYRQTLGQGPEFLTYFQNEAQLEKSRLLSDRFSAERPKGSFSTLEIQRTEQGDSAMYLCASSPSGTANTGELFFGEGSRLTVL.